The next 13 T cell receptor beta chains were all read from a single sample in a study of OX40 agonist ivuxolimab in advanced cancers. Generated by immunoSEQ multiplex PCR, the TCRdb table keeps only in-frame clones and is missing some. The profile shows some 50,000 clones, around 87% of them singletons. Sequencing used CD4+ or CD8+ T cells sorted from blood, obtained in a trial of the OX40 agonist ivuxolimab. The receptors were gathered from an adult with an advanced solid tumor such as melanoma, head and neck, liver or kidney cancer.

The chain links TRBV4-3 to TRBJ2-4, with 7 bases matching TRBD2. Germline V gives CDR1 LGHNA, CDR2 YSLEER. V lost 3 bases to trimming and J lost 10 bases; unmatched junction nucleotides: 9. This CDR3 has 14 amino acids. In DNA form, the CDR3 reads TGCGCCAGCAGCCAGCAGCGGGAACTTAGGATTCAGTACTTC. Protein: CASSQQRELRIQYF.

This clone turned up a few times. CDR3 region: CASSEGGRVSDGYTF. The DNA of the CDR3 is TGTGCCAGCAGTGAAGGTGGCAGGGTAAGCGATGGCTACACCTTC. The rearrangement uses TRBV6-1 and TRBJ1-2; D might be TRBD1 (5 bases). This CDR3 has 15 residues. CDR1 is MNHNS and CDR2 is SASEGT in the germline V gene. V lost 1 base and J 6 bases, leaving 15 bases between the germline ends.

Here the CDR3 DNA reads TGTGCCAGTAGTCCCGCTAGCGGGACCTACGAGCAGTACTTC. Translating it yields CASSPASGTYEQYF. The J gene is TRBJ2-7, the V gene TRBV19; 9 nucleotides align to TRBD2. The CDR3 runs to 14 residues. V lost 5 bases to trimming and J lost 2 bases; unmatched junction nucleotides: 4. The germline CDR1 and CDR2 sequences are LNHDA and SQIVND (reference sequence).

V gene TRBV5-1 combines with J gene TRBJ2-3; D might be TRBD2 (5 bases). This CDR3 contains 16 residues. Germline V lookup: CDR1 SGHRS, CDR2 YFSETQ. V shed 6 bases and J shed 0 bases, with 17 bases lying between them. In nucleotides, the CDR3 is TGCGCCAGCATAGACCGGCCTAGCCGTAGCACAGATACGCAGTATTTT. Its translation: CASIDRPSRSTDTQYF.

The V gene is TRBV14, the J gene TRBJ2-3, with 7 positions matching TRBD2. Trimming took 4 bases from V and 5 from J; bases not matched to a gene: 9. Germline CDR1 SGHDN, CDR2 FVKESK. The CDR3 sequence is 15 residues long. The CDR3 sequence is CASSPGRQSLDTQYF. CDR3 nucleotides: TGTGCCAGCAGCCCCGGGAGGCAGAGTCTAGATACGCAGTATTTT. Complete variable domain (other parts from reference TRBV14 and TRBJ2-3): EAGVTQFPSHSVIEKGQTVTLRCDPISGHDNLYWYRRVMGKEIKFLLHFVKESKQDESGMPNNRFLAERTGGTYSTLKVQPAELEDSGVYFCASSPGRQSLDTQYFGPGTRLTVL.

The V gene is TRBV2, the J gene TRBJ2-3; maybe TRBD1 (5 bases). CDR1 SNHLY and CDR2 FYNNEI come from the germline V gene. V lost 5 bases and J lost 6, with 9 bases in between. The CDR3 is 12 residues long. In DNA form, the CDR3 reads TGTGCCAGCAGTCCTCAGGGCGATACGCAGTATTTT. It specifies CASSPQGDTQYF.

V usage is TRBV4-1 and J usage is TRBJ2-7; no clear D. The CDR3 runs to 13 residues. The germline gives CDR1 MGHRA, CDR2 YSYEKL. V was pared by 3 bases and J by 5 bases, with 11 bases between. The CDR3: CASSHPRTDEQYF. The DNA of the CDR3 is TGCGCCAGCAGCCACCCCCGGACGGACGAGCAGTACTTC.

The chain joins TRBV19 to TRBJ2-7, with D possibly TRBD1 on 5 matching bases. CDR1 is LNHDA and CDR2 is SQIVND in the germline V gene (reference sequence). Between the trimmed V and J ends, which lost 3 bases and 4 bases, there was a span of 13 bases. The CDR3 is 14 residues long. For the CDR3, the DNA is TGTGCCAGTAGTATTTCGCAGGGTTGGTACGAGCAGTACTTC. This codes for CASSISQGWYEQYF. Together with reference TRBV19 and TRBJ2-7, the CDR3 gives the full variable domain: DGGITQSPKYLFRKEGQNVTLSCEQNLNHDAMYWYRQDPGQGLRLIYYSQIVNDFQKGDIAEGYSVSREKKESFPLTVTSAQKNPTAFYLCASSISQGWYEQYFGPGTRLTVT.

The chain has TRBV5-4 and TRBJ2-2, with TRBD2 matching 8 bases. The CDR3 extends over 16 amino acids. Unmatched junction bases numbered 7, after V lost 0 bases and J lost 6 bases. Per the germline V gene, CDR1 is SGHNT and CDR2 is YYREEE (reference sequence). CDR3 amino acids: CASSLGGLDFAGELFF. Here the CDR3 DNA reads TGTGCCAGCAGCTTGGGGGGACTAGACTTCGCCGGGGAGCTGTTTTTT.

This rearrangement joins TRBV13 to TRBJ2-7; TRBD2 matches at 10 bases. The length of the CDR3 is 16 residues. V trimming: 3 bases; J trimming: 1 base; junction bases outside the gene matches: 6. CDR1 PRHDT and CDR2 FYEKMQ come from the germline V gene (reference sequence). The CDR3 here is CASSFPSGRESYEQYF. The CDR3 region has the DNA TGTGCCAGCAGCTTCCCTAGCGGGAGAGAATCCTACGAGCAGTACTTC.

Only a few counts were recorded for this clone. V is TRBV5-4 and J is TRBJ1-2, with 9 bases lining up with TRBD1. The junction had 1 base not matched to a gene; V was cut back by 6 bases and J by 4 bases. The CDR3 sequence is 12 residues long. CDR1 and CDR2 from the germline V gene are SGHNT and YYREEE (reference sequence). As DNA, the CDR3 is TGTGCCAGCAAGACAGGGGGCTATGGCTACACCTTC. This sequence encodes CASKTGGYGYTF. The entire variable domain, with the rest obtained from reference TRBV5-4 and TRBJ1-2, is as follows: ETGVTQSPTHLIKTRGQQVTLRCSSQSGHNTVSWYQQALGQGPQFIFQYYREEENGRGNFPPRFSGLQFPNYSSELNVNALELDDSALYLCASKTGGYGYTFGSGTRLTVV.

The rearrangement joins TRBV7-2 to TRBJ2-1; possibly TRBD2 for D (6 bases). The CDR3 has 15 amino acids. Between the trimmed V and J ends, which lost 5 bases and 10 bases, there was a span of 21 bases. CDR1 and CDR2 from the germline V gene are SGHTA and FQGNSA. CDR3 DNA sequence: TGTGCCAGCAGCCAAGATCGGGGGAGCCTCTGGGAGCAGTTCTTC. It encodes CASSQDRGSLWEQFF.

The chain joins TRBV7-2 to TRBJ2-1, with D hard to call. V was pared by 2 bases and J by 7 bases, with 9 bases between. There are 13 residues in the CDR3. Looked up from germline, CDR1 is SGHTA and CDR2 is FQGNSA. The CDR3 DNA follows: TGTGCCAGCAGCTTAAATTTTGGGAATGAGCAGTTCTTC. It translates to CASSLNFGNEQFF.